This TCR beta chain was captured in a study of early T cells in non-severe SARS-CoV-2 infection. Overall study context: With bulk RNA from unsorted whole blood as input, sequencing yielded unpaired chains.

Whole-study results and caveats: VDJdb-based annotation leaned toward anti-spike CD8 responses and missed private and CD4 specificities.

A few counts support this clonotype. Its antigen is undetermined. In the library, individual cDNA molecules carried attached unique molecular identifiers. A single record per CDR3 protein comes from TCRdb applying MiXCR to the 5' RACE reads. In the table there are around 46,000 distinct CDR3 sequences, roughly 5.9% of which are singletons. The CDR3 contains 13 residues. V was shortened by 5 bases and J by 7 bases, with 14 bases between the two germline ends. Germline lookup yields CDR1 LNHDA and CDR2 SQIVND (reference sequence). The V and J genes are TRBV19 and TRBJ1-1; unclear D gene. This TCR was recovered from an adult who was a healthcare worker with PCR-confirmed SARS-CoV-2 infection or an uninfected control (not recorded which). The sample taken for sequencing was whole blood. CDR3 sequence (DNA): TGTGCCAGTAGTGCCCGCGGAGTGAATGAAGCTTTCTTT. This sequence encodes CASSARGVNEAFF. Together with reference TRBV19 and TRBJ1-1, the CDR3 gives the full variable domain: DGGITQSPKYLFRKEGQNVTLSCEQNLNHDAMYWYRQDPGQGLRLIYYSQIVNDFQKGDIAEGYSVSREKKESFPLTVTSAQKNPTAFYLCASSARGVNEAFFGQGTRLTVV.